This record covers a single TCR beta chain. The sample is drawn from a study of blood T cell repertoires in COVID-19. As for the study in general: Acute and convalescent COVID-19 samples came from the United States, Italy and Spain. Sources were T cells, B-cell-depleted T cells, or PBMCs; the material itself was cDNA or gDNA.

The V and J ends lost 0 bases and 3 bases respectively, with 6 bases between them. CDR3 length equals 13 residues. Germline V gene data show CDR1 as SGHAT and CDR2 as FQNNGV. In the authors' methods: Amplification with reference gene primers provided the estimates of nucleated cell counts. Clones were sequenced by immunoSEQ multiplex PCR, and TCRdb holds only the in-frame ones, with some missing. V, J and clone size are those of that table, while D and trimming were read from the DNA. The table records about 41,000 clones, more than 75% of them present only once. This clonotype was obtained from a human donor in a cohort sampled during active COVID-19. What was sequenced was peripheral blood. The V gene is TRBV11-2, the J gene TRBJ2-7; D gene ambiguous. CDR3 in DNA: TGTGCCAGCAGCTTAGAACAGAGCTACGAGCAGTACTTC. It yields the protein CASSLEQSYEQYF. Together with reference TRBV11-2 and TRBJ2-7, the CDR3 gives the full variable domain: EAGVAQSPRYKIIEKRQSVAFWCNPISGHATLYWYQQILGQGPKLLIQFQNNGVVDDSQLPKDRFSAERLKGVDSTLKIQPAKLEDSAVYLCASSLEQSYEQYFGPGTRLTVT.